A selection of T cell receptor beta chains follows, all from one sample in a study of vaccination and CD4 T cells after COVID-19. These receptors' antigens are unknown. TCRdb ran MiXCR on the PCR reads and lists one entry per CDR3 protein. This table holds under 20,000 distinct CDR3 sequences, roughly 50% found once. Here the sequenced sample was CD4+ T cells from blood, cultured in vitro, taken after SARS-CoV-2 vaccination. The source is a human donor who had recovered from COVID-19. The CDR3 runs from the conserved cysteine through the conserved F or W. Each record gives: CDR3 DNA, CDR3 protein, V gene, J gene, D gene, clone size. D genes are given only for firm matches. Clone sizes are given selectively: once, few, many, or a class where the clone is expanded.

cdr3_nt: TGTGCCAGCAGCCTAGCGGGGGGGGGCACAGATACGCAGTATTTT
cdr3_aa: CASSLAGGGTDTQYF
v_call: TRBV11-2
j_call: TRBJ2-3
d_call: TRBD2
clone_size: few

cdr3_nt: TGTGCCTGGAGCCCTAACGGGAGAGGGAACTATGGCTACACCTTC
cdr3_aa: CAWSPNGRGNYGYTF
v_call: TRBV30
j_call: TRBJ1-2
d_call: NA
clone_size: NA

cdr3_nt: TGTGCCAGCAGCTTGGACAGGGGGGGCGGCTACACCTTC
cdr3_aa: CASSLDRGGGYTF
v_call: TRBV11-2
j_call: TRBJ1-2
d_call: TRBD1
clone_size: NA

cdr3_nt: TGTGCCACCGCTGAGCAGGGGTTCTATGGCTACACCTTC
cdr3_aa: CATAEQGFYGYTF
v_call: TRBV5-4
j_call: TRBJ1-2
d_call: NA
clone_size: NA

cdr3_nt: TGTGCCAGCAGCGAGAAGAGGATGAACACTGAAGCTTTCTTT
cdr3_aa: CASSEKRMNTEAFF
v_call: TRBV11-3
j_call: TRBJ1-1
d_call: NA
clone_size: NA

cdr3_nt: TGTGCCAGCAGTCTTAGAGGCGGACTAGCGGGAGGGCGGCTGTTCTTC
cdr3_aa: CASSLRGGLAGGRLFF
v_call: TRBV27
j_call: TRBJ2-1
d_call: TRBD2
clone_size: NA

cdr3_nt: TGTGCCAGTAGCCTGGGTTTGGTAGGGACTGAAGCTTTCTTT
cdr3_aa: CASSLGLVGTEAFF
v_call: TRBV19
j_call: TRBJ1-1
d_call: NA
clone_size: NA

cdr3_nt: TGTGCCAGCAGTCCAAGAGTCGAGGGGGAGCAGTACTTC
cdr3_aa: CASSPRVEGEQYF
v_call: TRBV7-8
j_call: TRBJ2-7
d_call: NA
clone_size: NA

cdr3_nt: TGTGCCAGCAACTCCCTTCTGACAGGCCAAGAGACCCAGTACTTC
cdr3_aa: CASNSLLTGQETQYF
v_call: TRBV28
j_call: TRBJ2-5
d_call: NA
clone_size: NA

cdr3_nt: TGTGCCAGCAGTTTCGGGGTAGGCGGCTACACCTTC
cdr3_aa: CASSFGVGGYTF
v_call: TRBV6-2/TRBV6-3
j_call: TRBJ1-2
d_call: NA
clone_size: few

cdr3_nt: TGTGCCACCAGCAGGCCGGGGACTTCCCTCGAGCAGTACTTC
cdr3_aa: CATSRPGTSLEQYF
v_call: TRBV15
j_call: TRBJ2-7
d_call: NA
clone_size: few

cdr3_nt: TGTGCCAGTCGAGGGGGCGTTTTGAACACTGAAGCTTTCTTT
cdr3_aa: CASRGGVLNTEAFF
v_call: TRBV28
j_call: TRBJ1-1
d_call: TRBD1
clone_size: NA

cdr3_nt: TGTGCCAGCAGTCGTCCGGGACAGGGCTACAATGAGCAGTTCTTC
cdr3_aa: CASSRPGQGYNEQFF
v_call: TRBV7-2
j_call: TRBJ2-1
d_call: TRBD1
clone_size: NA

cdr3_nt: TGTGCCAGCAGCTTGGTAGGTGGTCTAGCGAGCGAGCAGTACTTC
cdr3_aa: CASSLVGGLASEQYF
v_call: TRBV7-2
j_call: TRBJ2-7
d_call: NA
clone_size: NA

cdr3_nt: TGCAGTGCTAGACCTATAGACAGGGTTGCTGGCTACACCTTC
cdr3_aa: CSARPIDRVAGYTF
v_call: TRBV20-1
j_call: TRBJ1-2
d_call: TRBD1
clone_size: few

cdr3_nt: TGTGCCAGCAGTTTGAATAGGGTGGACTATGGCTACACCTTC
cdr3_aa: CASSLNRVDYGYTF
v_call: TRBV27
j_call: TRBJ1-2
d_call: NA
clone_size: few

cdr3_nt: TGTGCCAGCAGTCGACAGGGTTACGAGCAGTACTTC
cdr3_aa: CASSRQGYEQYF
v_call: TRBV6-2/TRBV6-3
j_call: TRBJ2-7
d_call: TRBD1
clone_size: once

cdr3_nt: TGTGCCAGCAGGGACGTAGGGGCCGGCAATCGGCCCCAGCATTTT
cdr3_aa: CASRDVGAGNRPQHF
v_call: TRBV6-2/TRBV6-3
j_call: TRBJ1-5
d_call: NA
clone_size: NA

cdr3_nt: TGCAGTGCGCACCCCGGGACTTCTCCCTACGAGCAGTACTTC
cdr3_aa: CSAHPGTSPYEQYF
v_call: TRBV20-1
j_call: TRBJ2-7
d_call: NA
clone_size: NA

cdr3_nt: TGTGCCAGCAGCTTCTCCCGACAACCGGGGGAAGAGCAGTACTTC
cdr3_aa: CASSFSRQPGEEQYF
v_call: TRBV11-2
j_call: TRBJ2-7
d_call: NA
clone_size: NA

cdr3_nt: TGCAGTGCTAGTGGCAGCAGGAACACCGGGGAGCTGTTTTTT
cdr3_aa: CSASGSRNTGELFF
v_call: TRBV20-1
j_call: TRBJ2-2
d_call: NA
clone_size: NA

cdr3_nt: TGTGCCACCAGTGATTTAAATCGGGAGCAGTACTTC
cdr3_aa: CATSDLNREQYF
v_call: TRBV24-1
j_call: TRBJ2-7
d_call: NA
clone_size: NA

cdr3_nt: TGTGCCAGCAGTCACCCTAGCGGCCGCACAGATACGCAGTATTTT
cdr3_aa: CASSHPSGRTDTQYF
v_call: TRBV28
j_call: TRBJ2-3
d_call: TRBD2
clone_size: NA

cdr3_nt: TGTGCCAGCAGTTTCACCGGGACCCTCTCCTACAATGAGCAGTTCTTC
cdr3_aa: CASSFTGTLSYNEQFF
v_call: TRBV6-5
j_call: TRBJ2-1
d_call: NA
clone_size: few

cdr3_nt: TGTGCCAGCCATCAGGGGGGGCCCCTCAATGAGCAGTTCTTC
cdr3_aa: CASHQGGPLNEQFF
v_call: TRBV11-3
j_call: TRBJ2-1
d_call: NA
clone_size: NA

cdr3_nt: TGTGCCAGCAGTAGCGGACGGAATATTGCAGAGACCCAGTACTTC
cdr3_aa: CASSSGRNIAETQYF
v_call: TRBV6-1
j_call: TRBJ2-5
d_call: NA
clone_size: NA

cdr3_nt: TGTGCCACCAGTGAGACTAGCGGGAGCTACGAGCAGTACTTC
cdr3_aa: CATSETSGSYEQYF
v_call: TRBV24-1
j_call: TRBJ2-7
d_call: TRBD2
clone_size: few

cdr3_nt: TGCAGTGCTAGAGATCGAGGCCAGCGGGAGTATTACACCGGGGAGCTGTTTTTT
cdr3_aa: CSARDRGQREYYTGELFF
v_call: TRBV20-1
j_call: TRBJ2-2
d_call: TRBD2
clone_size: NA

cdr3_nt: TGTGCCAGCCGGGACGTTTACACTGGAGCTTTCTTT
cdr3_aa: CASRDVYTGAFF
v_call: TRBV19
j_call: TRBJ1-1
d_call: NA
clone_size: few

cdr3_nt: TGTGCCAGCAGACGACAGGGGGCTTTTGGCTACACCTTC
cdr3_aa: CASRRQGAFGYTF
v_call: TRBV25-1
j_call: TRBJ1-2
d_call: TRBD1
clone_size: few

cdr3_nt: TGTGCCAGCAGTCAGCAGGGTATTCTCGAGCAGTACTTC
cdr3_aa: CASSQQGILEQYF
v_call: TRBV28
j_call: TRBJ2-7
d_call: NA
clone_size: NA

cdr3_nt: TGTGCCAGCAGGGACGACTCCTACCCAGAGACCCAGTACTTC
cdr3_aa: CASRDDSYPETQYF
v_call: TRBV6-2/TRBV6-3
j_call: TRBJ2-5
d_call: NA
clone_size: NA

cdr3_nt: TGCAGTGCTCCCTCACGGGGCGGGAGGGCGATCGGGGGGTGGGGCACAGATACGCAGTATTTT
cdr3_aa: CSAPSRGGRAIGGWGTDTQYF
v_call: TRBV20-1
j_call: TRBJ2-3
d_call: TRBD2
clone_size: few

cdr3_nt: TGTGCCCCCCTTACCTACGAGCAGTACTTC
cdr3_aa: CAPLTYEQYF
v_call: TRBV28
j_call: TRBJ2-7
d_call: NA
clone_size: NA

cdr3_nt: TGTGCCACCAGTGGTATGGGCCAGAATCAGCCCCAGCATTTT
cdr3_aa: CATSGMGQNQPQHF
v_call: TRBV24-1
j_call: TRBJ1-5
d_call: NA
clone_size: few

cdr3_nt: TGTGCCAGCAGTCTCGGGACAGGGAGCTATAATTCACCCCTCCACTTT
cdr3_aa: CASSLGTGSYNSPLHF
v_call: TRBV27
j_call: TRBJ1-6
d_call: TRBD1
clone_size: medium-sized

cdr3_nt: TGCAGTGCTAGATGGGCTAGCCGCCCCCAAGAGACCCAGTACTTC
cdr3_aa: CSARWASRPQETQYF
v_call: TRBV20-1
j_call: TRBJ2-5
d_call: NA
clone_size: NA

cdr3_nt: TGTGCCAGCAGGGGACTAGCGACGCATCAGGGGGCCTACAATGAGCAGTTCTTC
cdr3_aa: CASRGLATHQGAYNEQFF
v_call: TRBV6-2/TRBV6-3
j_call: TRBJ2-1
d_call: TRBD2
clone_size: once

cdr3_nt: TGTGCCAGCCGGGAAGTAGGCCACAATGAGCAGTTCTTC
cdr3_aa: CASREVGHNEQFF
v_call: TRBV27
j_call: TRBJ2-1
d_call: NA
clone_size: NA

cdr3_nt: TGCAGTGTCAAGATCGGGACAGCCCCAAATCAGCCCCAGCATTTT
cdr3_aa: CSVKIGTAPNQPQHF
v_call: TRBV20-1
j_call: TRBJ1-5
d_call: TRBD1
clone_size: few

cdr3_nt: TGTGCCAGCTCACTCGCGGGACAGGGGTCCTATGGCTACACCTTC
cdr3_aa: CASSLAGQGSYGYTF
v_call: TRBV18
j_call: TRBJ1-2
d_call: TRBD1
clone_size: NA

cdr3_nt: TGTGCCAGCAGTCACGTCCGAGACAGTACAGCTAACTATGGCTACACCTTC
cdr3_aa: CASSHVRDSTANYGYTF
v_call: TRBV11-3
j_call: TRBJ1-2
d_call: NA
clone_size: NA

cdr3_nt: TGTGCCAGCAGTTCCCGGGTAAGCAATCAGCCCCAGCATTTT
cdr3_aa: CASSSRVSNQPQHF
v_call: TRBV7-9
j_call: TRBJ1-5
d_call: NA
clone_size: NA

cdr3_nt: TGCAGTCGTCAACAGGGTAATGAGCAGTTCTTC
cdr3_aa: CSRQQGNEQFF
v_call: TRBV20-1
j_call: TRBJ2-1
d_call: NA
clone_size: NA

cdr3_nt: TGTGCCAGCAGTTTTTCCGGGGGCGGCAATCAGCCCCAGCATTTT
cdr3_aa: CASSFSGGGNQPQHF
v_call: TRBV27
j_call: TRBJ1-5
d_call: NA
clone_size: NA

cdr3_nt: TGTGCCACCAGTGATTCGAAGGGGGACAGGGGGCTTACCTATGGCTACACCTTC
cdr3_aa: CATSDSKGDRGLTYGYTF
v_call: TRBV24-1
j_call: TRBJ1-2
d_call: TRBD1
clone_size: few

cdr3_nt: TGTGCCAGCAGCGACGTACCAGGGGGTGCTACAGCTTTCTTT
cdr3_aa: CASSDVPGGATAFF
v_call: TRBV12-3/TRBV12-4
j_call: TRBJ1-1
d_call: TRBD1
clone_size: NA

cdr3_nt: TGTGCCAGCAGTGAAGGAACCGGGACATTGTACGAGCAGTACTTC
cdr3_aa: CASSEGTGTLYEQYF
v_call: TRBV2
j_call: TRBJ2-7
d_call: NA
clone_size: NA

cdr3_nt: TGTGCCAGCAGCTTAGCATCCGGCGGGGGAGGTACGCAGTATTTT
cdr3_aa: CASSLASGGGGTQYF
v_call: TRBV7-2
j_call: TRBJ2-3
d_call: TRBD2
clone_size: NA

cdr3_nt: TGTGCCACCAGTGATTTTGGAGGGCCCGAGGGCACCGGGGAGCTGTTTTTT
cdr3_aa: CATSDFGGPEGTGELFF
v_call: TRBV24-1
j_call: TRBJ2-2
d_call: NA
clone_size: NA

cdr3_nt: TGTGCCAGCAGTCGGGGGTATCAGGGGATCAACACTGAAGCTTTCTTT
cdr3_aa: CASSRGYQGINTEAFF
v_call: TRBV7-9
j_call: TRBJ1-1
d_call: NA
clone_size: NA

cdr3_nt: TGTGCCAGCAGCTCCCTCGGCCGTAACACTGAAGCTTTCTTT
cdr3_aa: CASSSLGRNTEAFF
v_call: TRBV5-4
j_call: TRBJ1-1
d_call: NA
clone_size: NA

cdr3_nt: TGCGCCAGCAGCCTCCGTAACGGGGGACACGAGCAGTACTTC
cdr3_aa: CASSLRNGGHEQYF
v_call: TRBV4-1
j_call: TRBJ2-7
d_call: NA
clone_size: NA

cdr3_nt: TGTGCCAGCAGTTACAACAGGGGAACTGAAGCTTTCTTT
cdr3_aa: CASSYNRGTEAFF
v_call: TRBV6-5
j_call: TRBJ1-1
d_call: TRBD1
clone_size: NA

cdr3_nt: TGCAGTGCTAGAGCCCCGGGGTACTCTGGGGCCAACGTCCTGACTTTC
cdr3_aa: CSARAPGYSGANVLTF
v_call: TRBV20-1
j_call: TRBJ2-6
d_call: NA
clone_size: few

cdr3_nt: TGTGCCAGCAGGGGGACAGGGTCTGGAAACACCATATATTTT
cdr3_aa: CASRGTGSGNTIYF
v_call: TRBV2
j_call: TRBJ1-3
d_call: TRBD1
clone_size: NA

cdr3_nt: TGTGCCAGCAGCTTAGGGCCCCCGGAGCAGTACTTC
cdr3_aa: CASSLGPPEQYF
v_call: TRBV7-2
j_call: TRBJ2-7
d_call: NA
clone_size: NA

cdr3_nt: TGCAGTGCTAGCTCAGCGGGAAGGGGGGAGACCCAGTACTTC
cdr3_aa: CSASSAGRGETQYF
v_call: TRBV20-1
j_call: TRBJ2-5
d_call: NA
clone_size: few

cdr3_nt: TGCAGTGCTAGAACAGGGATTGTAACTAATCAGCCCCAGCATTTT
cdr3_aa: CSARTGIVTNQPQHF
v_call: TRBV20-1
j_call: TRBJ1-5
d_call: NA
clone_size: medium-sized

cdr3_nt: TGTGCCAGCAGCTTAACGGGAGGGGATGTGAACACTGAAGCTTTCTTT
cdr3_aa: CASSLTGGDVNTEAFF
v_call: TRBV11-3
j_call: TRBJ1-1
d_call: NA
clone_size: NA